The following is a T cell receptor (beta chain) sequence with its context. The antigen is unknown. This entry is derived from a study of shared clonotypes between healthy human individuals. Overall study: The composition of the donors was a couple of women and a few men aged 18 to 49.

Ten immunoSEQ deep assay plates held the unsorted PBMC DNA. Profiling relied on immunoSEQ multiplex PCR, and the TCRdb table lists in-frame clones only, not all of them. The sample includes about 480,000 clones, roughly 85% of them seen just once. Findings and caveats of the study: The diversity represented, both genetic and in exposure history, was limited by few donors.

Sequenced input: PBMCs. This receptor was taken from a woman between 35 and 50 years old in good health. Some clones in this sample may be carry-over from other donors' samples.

CDR3 sequence: CASSSPRGGYSYNEQFF. CDR3 sequence (DNA): TGTGCCAGCAGCTCCCCAAGGGGGGGCTACTCCTACAATGAGCAGTTCTTC. This sequence joins TRBV9 and TRBJ2-1; possible D gene TRBD2, 7 bases. The ends were cut back, 4 bases at V and 0 bases at J, with 17 bases in the middle. Germline CDR1 reads SGDLS; CDR2 reads YYNGEE. CDR3 size: 17 residues.